This T cell receptor (beta chain) appears in the sequencing data of a study of blood T cell repertoires in COVID-19. Whole-study context: T cells, B-cell-depleted T cells, or PBMCs supplied cDNA or gDNA.

Authors' methods: Amplified reference gene primers provided the basis for estimating nucleated cell counts. The protocol was immunoSEQ multiplex PCR, while the TCRdb copy is restricted to in-frame clones and leaves out a portion. That table is the source of V, J and clone size, and D and trimming were worked out from the DNA. The profile shows fewer than 350,000 clones, about 90% of them singletons. Germline V lookup: CDR1 LGHNA, CDR2 YNFKEQ. The CDR3 spans 17 residues. V gave up 0 bases and J gave up 4 bases, with 15 bases separating them. The J gene is TRBJ2-2, the V gene TRBV4-2; D is perhaps TRBD2 (6 bases). Sequencing was done on a sample of peripheral blood. This TCR derives from a young woman who had recovered from COVID-19. CDR3 nucleotides: TGTGCCAGCAGCCAAGATCTTGGGGGGTCGGGCACCGGGGAGCTGTTTTTT. Protein: CASSQDLGGSGTGELFF.